The T cell receptor beta chain under discussion was sequenced for a study of PD-1 blockade in mismatch repair-deficient tumors. Background on the study: Patients had 12 mismatch repair-deficient cancer types, all previously treated and progressing.

Mismatch repair deficiency was confirmed in all patients, by PCR or immunohistochemistry. TCR sequencing covered a few patients who responded to pembrolizumab. Some clones are missing from TCRdb's copy, which holds only in-frame ones; the method was immunoSEQ multiplex PCR. The sample shows about 84,000 clones, about 85% of them seen only once. Study-wide results and limits: Tumor-resident clones, often absent from pretreatment blood, expanded after pembrolizumab and then contracted.

The V gene's germline CDR1 is SGHAT and CDR2 FQDESV (reference sequence). Trimming shortened V by 2 bases and J by 4 bases, and 8 bases separated the two germline ends. This CDR3 is built from 13 residues. Notes on this clone: Its cognate antigen is unknown.

J is TRBJ1-1 and V is TRBV11-1; the D is unclear. The clonotype comes from an adult with mismatch repair-deficient cancer. The starting material was peripheral blood, obtained 12 weeks after starting pembrolizumab. The CDR3 sequence: CASSLRWSTEAFF. Here the CDR3 DNA reads TGTGCCAGCAGCTTAAGGTGGTCCACTGAAGCTTTCTTT.